The sample holds many counts of the clone carrying this T cell receptor (beta chain). The target antigen is unknown. The CDR3 contains 14 residues. V was pared by 5 bases and J by 10 bases, with 18 bases between. The data stem from a study of T-cell reconstitution after alpha-beta-depleted transplantation in children. Preparation of the TCRbeta library used unique molecular identifiers. TCRdb ran MiXCR on the PCR reads and lists one entry per CDR3 protein. Altogether 200,000 to 250,000 distinct CDR3 sequences are present, roughly 23% being singletons, with the ten largest covering less than 3.5%. Regarding the study as a whole: There were reportedly several hundred expanded graft clones from which alpha-beta T cells came about two months after transplant. A year had passed since transplant, and T-cell counts and diversity by then came mostly from newly produced T cells.

The rearrangement links TRBV12-3 or TRBV12-4 to TRBJ2-4, with D unresolved. The specimen comprised PBMCs, sampled before TCRalphabeta/CD19-depleted stem cell transplant. This receptor was identified in a girl aged 2 to 10 with Fanconi anemia, due to receive a stem cell transplant. CDR3 DNA sequence: TGTGCCAGCAGTCCAAGTAATGTTATGGGGATTCAGTACTTC. Protein sequence: CASSPSNVMGIQYF.